The clone carrying this T cell receptor (beta chain) was seen more than once but under ten times. V lost 0 bases, J lost 3 bases, and 6 bases stayed unmatched. CDR1 and CDR2 from the germline V gene are MNHNS and SASEGT. There are 16 residues in the CDR3. This sample is part of a study of identical twins. A single record per CDR3 protein comes from TCRdb applying MiXCR to the 5' RACE reads. The profile covers some 1,600,000 distinct CDR3 sequences, with 32% appearing a single time and approximately 0.25% taken by the ten largest. This receptor was obtained from a newborn girl in good health. Sequenced sample: cord blood. The chain recombines TRBV6-1 with TRBJ2-3; 7 bases match TRBD1. The CDR3, as DNA: TGTGCCAGCAGTGAAGCGGCCGGGACAGCGACAGATACGCAGTATTTT. Its protein product is CASSEAAGTATDTQYF.